This T cell receptor (beta chain) was profiled in a study of technical replicates of blood from a handful of donors. The assay was immunoSEQ multiplex PCR, and TCRdb's table has in-frame clones only and misses some. In the table there are tens of thousands of clones, 90% to 97% of which are singletons. The CDR3 extends over 15 amino acids. The germline V and J ends were trimmed by 3 bases and 3 bases, with 12 bases remaining between them. CDR1 MGHRA and CDR2 YSYEKL come from the germline V gene. The receptor was isolated from a human donor in good health. The chain combines TRBV4-1 with TRBJ1-5, with D possibly TRBD1 on 5 matching bases. Source material: T cells isolated from PBMCs. In nucleotides, the CDR3 is TGCGCCAGCAGCCATGACACAGGAAACAATCAGCCCCAGCATTTT. Amino acid sequence: CASSHDTGNNQPQHF.